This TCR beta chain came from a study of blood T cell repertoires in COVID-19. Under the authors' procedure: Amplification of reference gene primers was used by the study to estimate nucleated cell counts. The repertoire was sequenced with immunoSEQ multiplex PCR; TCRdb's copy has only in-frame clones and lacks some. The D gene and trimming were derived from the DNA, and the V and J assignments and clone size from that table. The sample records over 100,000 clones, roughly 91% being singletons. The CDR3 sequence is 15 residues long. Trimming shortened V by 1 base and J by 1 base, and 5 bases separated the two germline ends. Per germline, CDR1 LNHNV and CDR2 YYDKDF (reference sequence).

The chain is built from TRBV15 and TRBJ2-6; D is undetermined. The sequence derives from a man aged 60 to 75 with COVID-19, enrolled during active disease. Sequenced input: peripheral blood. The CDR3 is CATSRAGSGANVLTF. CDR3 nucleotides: TGTGCCACCAGCAGAGCCGGGTCTGGGGCCAACGTCCTGACTTTC. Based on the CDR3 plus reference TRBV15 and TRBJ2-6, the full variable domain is DAMVIQNPRYQVTQFGKPVTLSCSQTLNHNVMYWYQQKSSQAPKLLFHYYDKDFNNEADTPDNFQSRRPNTSFCFLDIRSPGLGDTAMYLCATSRAGSGANVLTFGAGSRLTVL.